These 27 T cell receptor beta chains share one sample of origin, sequenced in a study of blood T cell repertoires in COVID-19. TCRdb's copy holds only in-frame clones and misses some; the assay was immunoSEQ multiplex PCR. The sample shows 130,000 to 150,000 clones, 80% to 90% of them seen only once. Sequencing was performed on peripheral blood. The source of these receptors is an older woman with active COVID-19.

This sequence joins TRBV19 and TRBJ1-2; D possibly corresponds to TRBD1 (6 bases). CDR3 length: 14 amino acids. CDR1 LNHDA and CDR2 SQIVND come from the germline V gene (reference sequence). The V end lost 3 bases, the J end lost 7 bases, and 15 bases lay between the germline ends. The CDR3 is CASSIGTPERGYTF. The DNA of the CDR3 is TGTGCCAGTAGTATTGGGACACCAGAACGTGGCTACACCTTC.

This rearrangement joins TRBV5-4 to TRBJ2-7; 8 bases agree with TRBD1. The CDR3 spans 17 residues. J lost 3 bases, V lost 2 bases, and 13 bases had no gene match. Germline CDR1 reads SGHNT; CDR2 reads YYREEE (reference sequence). The CDR3 loop is CASSLDPLQGDLYEQYF. The CDR3 region has the DNA TGTGCCAGCAGCTTAGATCCCTTACAGGGGGATCTCTACGAGCAGTACTTC.

This sequence joins TRBV30 and TRBJ2-7; TRBD2 aligns across 13 bases. Germline CDR1 reads GTSNPN; CDR2 reads SVGIG (reference sequence). V dropped 0 bases and J dropped 7; count of bases not matched to a gene: 6. This CDR3 spans 15 amino acids. CDR3 DNA sequence: TGTGCCTGGAGTGTCTCACTAGCGGGAGGGGGAGAGCAGTACTTC. Its protein product is CAWSVSLAGGGEQYF. Drawing the rest from reference TRBV30 and TRBJ2-7, the complete variable domain is SQTIHQWPATLVQPVGSPLSLECTVEGTSNPNLYWYRQAAGRGLQLLFYSVGIGQISSEVPQNLSASRPQDRQFILSSKKLLLSDSGFYLCAWSVSLAGGGEQYFGPGTRLTVT.

The chain couples TRBV3-1 (or the pseudogene TRBV3-2) to TRBJ2-2, with D possibly being TRBD1 (6 bases). V was cut by 3 bases and J by 7 bases, with 12 bases left in between. The length of the CDR3 is 14 residues. CDR1 and CDR2 (germline): LGHDT, YNNKEL (reference sequence). The CDR3 DNA sequence: TGTGCCAGCAGCCACCAACAGGGTAACGGGGAGCTGTTTTTT. Protein product: CASSHQQGNGELFF.

The chain uses TRBV29-1 and TRBJ2-5; weak D call: TRBD2 (5 bases). V shed 3 bases and J shed 9 bases, with 20 bases lying between them. From germline, CDR1 is SQVTM and CDR2 ANQGSEA. There are 14 residues in the CDR3. The CDR3 loop reads CSVEADYGLEPQYF. The CDR3 DNA is TGCAGCGTTGAGGCAGACTACGGTTTGGAGCCCCAGTACTTC.

The gene calls are TRBV10-3 and TRBJ2-3, with unresolved D. CDR1 and CDR2 from the germline V gene are ENHRY and SYGVKD. V was cut by 5 bases and J by 0 bases, with 9 bases left in between. CDR3 length: 14 residues. CDR3 in amino acids: CAISNFPSTDTQYF. CDR3 DNA sequence: TGTGCCATCAGTAACTTCCCAAGCACAGATACGCAGTATTTT.

A few counts support this clone. The chain recombines TRBV19 with TRBJ2-5; 10 positions agree with TRBD2. There are 18 residues in the CDR3. Germline V gene data show CDR1 as LNHDA and CDR2 as SQIVND (reference sequence). CDR3 sequence: CASSMRVLTSGMGETQYF. In DNA, the CDR3 is TGTGCATCAAGTATGCGGGTCCTAACTAGCGGGATGGGGGAGACCCAGTACTTC.

The gene calls are TRBV6-5 and TRBJ2-7; possible D gene TRBD1, 6 bases. The germline gives CDR1 MNHEY, CDR2 SVGAGI. The CDR3 loop spans 13 amino acids. Trimming took 2 bases from V and 1 from J, leaving 6 bases between them. The CDR3 DNA reads as TGTGCCAGCAGTTACCAGGGGTCCTACGAGCAGTACTTC. Amino acid sequence: CASSYQGSYEQYF.

The chain links TRBV18 to TRBJ2-2; 7 bases agree with TRBD1. This CDR3 contains 16 residues. Losses at the gene ends were 3 bases for V and 0 bases for J; bases not matched to a gene: 4. Germline V lookup: CDR1 KGHSH, CDR2 LQKENI. Here the CDR3 reads CASSPWDSPNTGELFF. The CDR3 region has the DNA TGTGCCAGCTCACCTTGGGACAGTCCGAACACCGGGGAGCTGTTTTTT.

The gene calls are TRBV9 and TRBJ2-3, with 9 bases aligning to TRBD2. The V gene's germline CDR1 is SGDLS and CDR2 YYNGEE. V lost 2 bases to trimming and J lost 4 bases; unmatched junction nucleotides: 11. This CDR3 region has 17 residues. In DNA, the CDR3 is TGTGCCAGCAGCGTTAAACCCGGGACTAGCCTTGCAGATACGCAGTATTTT. Protein: CASSVKPGTSLADTQYF.

This clone was observed a single time. The rearrangement uses TRBV5-1 and TRBJ2-7; no reliable D call. V shed 4 bases and J shed 2 bases, with 7 bases lying between them. The germline gives CDR1 SGHRS, CDR2 YFSETQ. This CDR3 spans 12 amino acids. In DNA, the CDR3 is TGCGCCAGCAGCCGCTCTACCTACGAGCAGTACTTC. It specifies CASSRSTYEQYF.

The chain combines TRBV25-1 with TRBJ2-1; 10 bases are a match to TRBD2. Germline V lookup: CDR1 MGHDK, CDR2 SYGVNS. CDR3 length equals 14 residues. The V and J ends lost 3 bases and 10 bases, in that order; junction bases with no gene match: 6. As DNA, the CDR3 is TGTGCCAGCAGTGACCCGGGACTAGCGTACGAGCAGTTCTTC. This codes for CASSDPGLAYEQFF. The full variable domain, completed using reference TRBV25-1 and TRBJ2-1, is EADIYQTPRYLVIGTGKKITLECSQTMGHDKMYWYQQDPGMELHLIHYSYGVNSTEKGDLSSESTVSRIRTEHFPLTLESARPSHTSQYLCASSDPGLAYEQFFGPGTRLTVL.

This chain joins TRBV24-1 and TRBJ2-1; TRBD2 matches 9 bases. CDR1 is KGHDR and CDR2 is SFDVKD in the germline V gene. The CDR3 is made up of 18 amino acids. J was trimmed by 7 bases and V by 4 bases; bases with no gene match: 16. DNA of the CDR3: TGTGCCACCAGTGAAGCCCTCGGCGCGGGAGGGCCCCAGAATGAGCAGTTCTTC. Encoded protein: CATSEALGAGGPQNEQFF.

The rearrangement links TRBV5-4 to TRBJ2-5, with D possibly TRBD2 on 5 matching bases. The CDR3 sequence is 15 residues long. Trimming took 4 bases from V and 4 from J, leaving 17 bases between them. The germline gives CDR1 SGHNT, CDR2 YYREEE (reference sequence). The CDR3: CASSPTPGRGETQYF. Here the CDR3 DNA reads TGTGCCAGCAGCCCTACCCCAGGCCGGGGAGAGACCCAGTACTTC.

The rearrangement links TRBV4-1 to TRBJ2-1; 7 positions agree with TRBD2. The CDR3 totals 14 residues. V gave up 3 bases and J gave up 13 bases; unmatched junction bases: 12. Germline loops: CDR1 MGHRA, CDR2 YSYEKL. CDR3 DNA: TGCGCCAGCAGCCAGCTCGGGGGGAGGGACTTTCAGTTCTTC. Translating it yields CASSQLGGRDFQFF.

The chain combines TRBV7-2 with TRBJ2-7; D is perhaps TRBD1 (6 bases). The length of the CDR3 is 18 residues. Per germline, CDR1 SGHTA and CDR2 FQGNSA. Between the trimmed V and J ends, which lost 4 bases and 0 bases, there was a span of 22 bases. The CDR3 region has the DNA TGTGCCAGCAGCTCAGGTTGGGGGCCCGTAGGGGACTCCTACGAGCAGTACTTC. Protein sequence: CASSSGWGPVGDSYEQYF.

The chain has TRBV18 and TRBJ1-1; 11 nucleotides match TRBD1. The CDR3 contains 15 residues. V dropped 3 bases and J dropped 5; count of bases not matched to a gene: 5. CDR1 and CDR2 (germline): KGHSH, LQKENI. The CDR3 nucleotides are TGTGCCAGCTCACCGGACAGGGGGCTTTGGACTGAAGCTTTCTTT. Protein sequence: CASSPDRGLWTEAFF. Complete variable domain (other parts from reference TRBV18 and TRBJ1-1): NAGVMQNPRHLVRRRGQEARLRCSPMKGHSHVYWYRQLPEEGLKFMVYLQKENIIDESGMPKERFSAEFPKEGPSILRIQQVVRGDSAAYFCASSPDRGLWTEAFFGQGTRLTVV.

The chain combines TRBV9 with TRBJ1-4; TRBD1 might be the D (5 bases). This CDR3 has 12 residues. Trimming left V 4 bases short and J 10 bases short, with 11 bases between. CDR1 is SGDLS, CDR2 YYNGEE, per germline. In nucleotides, the CDR3 is TGTGCCAGCAGCTCCTCCGGGGGAAAACTGTTTTTT. This codes for CASSSSGGKLFF.

This chain connects TRBV3-1 (or the pseudogene TRBV3-2) to TRBJ1-1; D perhaps matches TRBD1 (6 bases). This CDR3 contains 14 residues. Deletions cut 7 bases from V and 5 bases from J, with 17 bases between. Germline V gives CDR1 LGHDT, CDR2 YNNKEL (reference sequence). The CDR3 reads CASTSTGGRTEAFF. CDR3 DNA sequence: TGTGCCAGCACCAGTACGGGGGGCAGGACTGAAGCTTTCTTT.

The chain has TRBV19 and TRBJ2-6, with D possibly being TRBD2 (5 bases). With 7 bases removed from V and 0 bases from J, the gap between germline ends came to 13 bases. The CDR3 totals 16 residues. Germline V lookup: CDR1 LNHDA, CDR2 SQIVND (reference sequence). The CDR3 protein is CASKLGLSSGANVLTF. In nucleotides, the CDR3 is TGTGCCAGTAAACTTGGACTGAGCTCTGGGGCCAACGTCCTGACTTTC.

The chain has TRBV5-1 and TRBJ1-4, with TRBD1 as a possible D gene (6 bases). The CDR3 sequence is 16 residues long. CDR1 is SGHRS, CDR2 YFSETQ, per germline. The V end was cut by 3 bases, the J end by 1 base, with 13 bases between. In DNA form, the CDR3 reads TGCGCCAGCAGCTCAGGGACAATCTTAACTAATGAAAAACTGTTTTTT. Protein product: CASSSGTILTNEKLFF.

The CDR3 sequence is CASRFALGTRKTEQFF. The DNA for the CDR3 is TGTGCCAGCAGATTTGCCCTCGGGACACGGAAGACAGAGCAGTTCTTC. The genes are TRBV7-2 and TRBJ2-1; possibly TRBD1 for D (6 bases). The CDR3 sequence is 16 residues long. The ends were cut back, 6 bases at V and 10 bases at J, with 25 bases in the middle. Germline CDR1 is SGHTA and CDR2 is FQGNSA.

The chain employs TRBV24-1 and TRBJ2-3, with D perhaps TRBD1 (6 bases). CDR1 and CDR2 (germline): KGHDR, SFDVKD. The CDR3 length is 16 residues. The V end lost 2 bases, the J end lost 6 bases, and 17 bases lay between the germline ends. The CDR3 bases are TGTGCCACCAGTGATTCGACGACAGGACCACACGATACGCAGTATTTT. Its protein product is CATSDSTTGPHDTQYF.

The chain is built from TRBV3-1 (or the pseudogene TRBV3-2) and TRBJ2-5; 13 bases fit TRBD2. With V trimmed by 6 bases and J by 4 bases, 2 bases remained unmatched. CDR3 length: 14 amino acids. CDR1 and CDR2 (germline): LGHDT, YNNKEL (reference sequence). The CDR3 loop is CASSRTSGRETQYF. CDR3 nucleotide sequence: TGTGCCAGCAGTCGGACTAGCGGGAGAGAGACCCAGTACTTC.

J is TRBJ2-3 and V is TRBV6-4; 9 nucleotides agree with TRBD1. Trimming cost V 6 bases and J 9 bases; bases outside gene matches: 19. CDR3 length: 17 residues. Germline CDR1 reads MRHNA; CDR2 reads SNTAGT. The CDR3 is CASRRWPGTGSGRTQYF. The CDR3 DNA is TGTGCCAGCAGACGTTGGCCCGGGACAGGGTCGGGTCGGACGCAGTATTTT.

The rearrangement links TRBV7-2 to TRBJ2-7; tentatively, D is TRBD1 (6 bases). The V end was cut by 1 base, the J end by 0 bases, with 10 bases between. Germline CDR1 SGHTA, CDR2 FQGNSA. The CDR3 has 15 amino acids. CDR3 coding DNA: TGTGCCAGCAGCTTAGAAGGACAGCCCTCCTACGAGCAGTACTTC. The encoded protein is CASSLEGQPSYEQYF.

This sequence joins TRBV7-9 and TRBJ1-4; TRBD1 is a possible D gene (5 bases). Germline CDR1 is SEHNR and CDR2 is FQNEAQ (reference sequence). V was pared by 6 bases and J by 8 bases, with 19 bases between. The CDR3 runs 15 residues. The CDR3, as DNA: TGTGCCAGCAGTCCCCCTGGGGGGGTGAGGGAAAAACTGTTTTTT. As protein: CASSPPGGVREKLFF.